The rows below give T cell receptor beta chains drawn from one sample of a study of blood T cell repertoires in COVID-19. Method: immunoSEQ multiplex PCR; TCRdb's copy keeps in-frame clones and lacks some. The data show about 220,000 clones, with roughly four fifths seen just once and 8% to 9% held by the top ten. The sample taken for sequencing was peripheral blood. Receptors were obtained from a woman older than 75 with COVID-19, enrolled during active disease. Both conserved end residues are part of each CDR3. The D gene is left open where the match is weak. Clone size is given for some rows only: seen once, a few or many times, or a class if the clone is expanded.

clone_size j_call d_call v_call cdr3_nt cdr3_aa
. TRBJ2-7 TRBD2 TRBV5-8 TGTGCCAGCAGAATTAAGACTAGCGGGGCATCCTACGAGCAGTACTTC CASRIKTSGASYEQYF
many TRBJ2-7 TRBD1 TRBV4-1 TGCGCCAGCAGCTCGGACAGGGGGTACGAGCAGTACTTC CASSSDRGYEQYF
. TRBJ2-1 TRBD2 TRBV18 TGTGCCAGCTCACTGGTACTAGCGGGGGGGCACGAGCAGTTCTTC CASSLVLAGGHEQFF
. TRBJ1-1 . TRBV29-1 TGCAGCGTCGCCCTCACATTTGAAGCTTTCTTT CSVALTFEAFF
once TRBJ2-1 . TRBV12-5 TGTGCTAGTGGTCCCACGGAGGGCCTTTCCTTCGAGCAGTTCTTC CASGPTEGLSFEQFF
. TRBJ2-2 TRBD1 TRBV10-1 TGCGCCAGCAGCCCCGGGACAGCGAACACCGGGGAGCTGTTTTTT CASSPGTANTGELFF
. TRBJ1-4 . TRBV19 TGTGCCAGTAGTATCTTGACAGGAGCAACGGAACTGTTTTTT CASSILTGATELFF
. TRBJ1-6 . TRBV4-2 TGTGCCAGCAGCCAACTAGAAGATTCGTATAATTCACCCCTCCACTTT CASSQLEDSYNSPLHF
. TRBJ1-1 TRBD1 TRBV7-8 TGTGCCAGCAGCTTAGTGGTGGGGGCAGGGGGCCTCAGTGAAGCTTTCTTT CASSLVVGAGGLSEAFF
. TRBJ1-3 . TRBV2 TGTGCCAGCAGTTTACAGGGTTCTGGAAACACCATATATTTT CASSLQGSGNTIYF
once TRBJ2-1 TRBD2 TRBV18 TGTGCCAGCTCACCACAAGGGACTAGCCACAATGAGCAGTTCTTC CASSPQGTSHNEQFF
. TRBJ2-1 TRBD2 TRBV28 TGTGCCAGCGGGGGGACTAGCGCCTACAATGAGCAGTTCTTC CASGGTSAYNEQFF
. TRBJ2-7 . TRBV5-1 TGCGCCAGCAGCCGAACAGGGAACGAGCAGTACTTC CASSRTGNEQYF
few TRBJ1-2 . TRBV21-1 TGTGCCAGCAGCAAAAGGGTCAGGGAGGGGAGTTATGGCTACACCTTC CASSKRVREGSYGYTF
. TRBJ2-5 . TRBV5-1 TGCGCCAGCAGCTTGGGAAGGGGCGAGGTGAGAGAGACCCAGTACTTC CASSLGRGEVRETQYF
. TRBJ2-3 . TRBV2 TGTGCCAGCAGTGCAGACACAGATACGCAGTATTTT CASSADTDTQYF
. TRBJ2-3 TRBD2 TRBV29-1 TGCAGCGTTTTGACTAGCGGTCCCAGAGTAGATACGCAGTATTTT CSVLTSGPRVDTQYF
. TRBJ1-5 TRBD1 TRBV6-5 TGTGCCAGCACAGGGGGGAGCAATCAGCCCCAGCATTTT CASTGGSNQPQHF
few TRBJ2-7 TRBD1 TRBV3-1/TRBV3-2 TGTGCCAGCAGCCCTTGGACAGGGAACGACGAGCAGTACTTC CASSPWTGNDEQYF
. TRBJ1-2 . TRBV19 TGTGCCAGTAGTCGAGAGGCGTATAACTATGGCTACACCTTC CASSREAYNYGYTF
. TRBJ1-2 TRBD1 TRBV6-1 TGTGCCAGCAGTGAAACGGGACAGGGACTAGGCTATGGCTACACCTTC CASSETGQGLGYGYTF
few TRBJ2-3 TRBD2 TRBV6-6 TGTGCCAGCAGCCCCGAAATGACTAGCGGGGGGCAGTATTTT CASSPEMTSGGQYF
. TRBJ1-2 . TRBV9 TGTGCCAGCAGCGTAAACACCAGGGATGGCTACACCTTC CASSVNTRDGYTF
. TRBJ1-6 . TRBV30 TGTGCCTGGAGTACCCCCCTACAGGTTACTTCACCCCTCCACTTT CAWSTPLQVTSPLHF